This passage covers 8 T cell receptor beta chains from one sample sequenced in a study of blood T cells in healthy people across ages. A second PCR of about 7 to 12 cycles used a sample-barcoded 5' primer and a J-beta primer mix. TCRdb re-called the 5' RACE reads through MiXCR, storing one row per CDR3 protein. This sample has roughly 800,000 distinct CDR3 sequences, with 20% to 30% found just once. This sample was shared with a second study, whose subject was T cells of mothers and their children.

Sequenced: blood. All receptors derive from a boy between 10 and 17 years old in good health.

The chain uses TRBV12-3 or TRBV12-4 and TRBJ2-3; perhaps TRBD2 as D (6 bases). This CDR3 spans 12 amino acids. Deletions cut 7 bases from V and 9 bases from J, with 14 bases between. CDR3 nucleotide sequence: TGTGCCAGCAACCCGGGACTGGGGACGCAGTATTTT. This encodes CASNPGLGTQYF.

The chain links TRBV3-1 to TRBJ2-3; TRBD2 might be the D (6 bases). The length of the CDR3 is 16 residues. V gave up 1 base and J gave up 2 bases, with 13 bases separating them. In germline, CDR1 is LGHDT, CDR2 YNNKEL (reference sequence). In DNA, the CDR3 is TGTGCCAGCAGCCAAGGAGCGGGTTTCAACACAGATACGCAGTATTTT. It yields the protein CASSQGAGFNTDTQYF.

This clonotype has only a few counts. The CDR3 protein is CASSAETLYNEQFF. The CDR3 DNA is TGTGCCAGCAGTGCCGAGACTCTCTACAATGAGCAGTTCTTC. The V and J genes are TRBV6-2 or TRBV6-3 and TRBJ2-1, with D unresolved. The V gene lost 5 bases and the J gene lost 3 bases, with 11 bases spanning the gap. The V gene's germline CDR1 is MNHEY and CDR2 SVGEGT. This CDR3 has 14 amino acids.

The chain combines TRBV4-3 with TRBJ1-2; D is unclear. CDR1 is LGHNA, CDR2 YSLEER, per germline. V lost 0 bases to trimming and J lost 6 bases, with 17 bases between them. There are 16 residues in the CDR3. The CDR3 bases are TGCGCCAGCAGCCAAGAGCTTGCAGCGGGTACCCATGGCTACACCTTC. This sequence encodes CASSQELAAGTHGYTF.

The chain uses TRBV20-1 and TRBJ1-6; a weak D match, TRBD1 (6 bases). The CDR3 consists of 14 residues. V lost 6 bases and J lost 14, with 23 bases in between. The germline V gene encodes CDR1 DFQATT and CDR2 SNEGSKA (reference sequence). The CDR3 sequence is CSATKGGSRTALHF. The CDR3 DNA sequence: TGCAGTGCAACCAAGGGGGGCAGCCGAACGGCCCTCCACTTT.

This chain uses TRBV5-1 with TRBJ2-5; 7 bases are shared with TRBD1. Per germline, CDR1 SGHRS and CDR2 YFSETQ. V dropped 7 bases and J dropped 4; count of bases not matched to a gene: 13. The CDR3 extends over 15 amino acids. The CDR3 nucleotides read TGCGCCAGCGGTTTCGAACCAGGGGGAAGAGAGACCCAGTACTTC. Translation gives CASGFEPGGRETQYF.

This clonotype was found many times. The chain has TRBV5-1 and TRBJ1-4; D unclear. V gave up 0 bases and J gave up 5 bases, with 8 bases separating them. The CDR3 length is 14 residues. The germline V gene encodes CDR1 SGHRS and CDR2 YFSETQ. The CDR3 DNA follows: TGCGCCAGCAGCTTGGCCGGTGGGAATGAAAAACTGTTTTTT. Protein sequence: CASSLAGGNEKLFF.

The chain uses TRBV9 and TRBJ1-1, with D possibly TRBD1 on 5 matching bases. The CDR3 loop spans 13 amino acids. The V gene's germline CDR1 is SGDLS and CDR2 YYNGEE. Trimming took off 3 bases at V and 4 bases at J, with 10 bases between the two ends. This CDR3 reads CASSARVSTEAFF. DNA of the CDR3: TGTGCCAGCAGCGCCAGGGTTTCCACTGAAGCTTTCTTT.